What follows describes a single T cell receptor (beta chain). The antigen is unknown. The sample belongs to a study of T cell responses to AZD1222 COVID-19 vaccine. Across the whole study: Second doses at about 4 or about 12 weeks were pooled.

Using immunoSEQ multiplex PCR, the repertoire was profiled, and TCRdb retains in-frame clones only, with some absent. In the table there are about 140,000 clones, 92% of which are singletons. Trimming removed 5 bases from V and 6 bases from J; junction bases left unmatched: 17. The CDR3 runs 18 residues. Germline V CDR1 and CDR2: MNHNY, SVGAGI (reference sequence). General study results and limits: Donor demographics were predominantly white British with a female majority; clonal diversity may be underestimated. Rises in breadth and depth of Spike-specific TCRs came after two AZD1222 doses. Regions 160-218 and 743-854 held dominance among vaccine-associated CD4 TCRs, which spanned spike.

The sample consisted of peripheral blood, taken on day 0 of AZD1222 vaccination. This TCR derives from an adult in good health. This chain links TRBV6-6 with TRBJ2-1; 9 bases line up with TRBD1. The CDR3 coding sequence is TGTGCCAGCAGTCGACAGGGGGTACGGGGGAGGGTAAGCAATGAGCAGTTCTTC. Its translation is CASSRQGVRGRVSNEQFF.